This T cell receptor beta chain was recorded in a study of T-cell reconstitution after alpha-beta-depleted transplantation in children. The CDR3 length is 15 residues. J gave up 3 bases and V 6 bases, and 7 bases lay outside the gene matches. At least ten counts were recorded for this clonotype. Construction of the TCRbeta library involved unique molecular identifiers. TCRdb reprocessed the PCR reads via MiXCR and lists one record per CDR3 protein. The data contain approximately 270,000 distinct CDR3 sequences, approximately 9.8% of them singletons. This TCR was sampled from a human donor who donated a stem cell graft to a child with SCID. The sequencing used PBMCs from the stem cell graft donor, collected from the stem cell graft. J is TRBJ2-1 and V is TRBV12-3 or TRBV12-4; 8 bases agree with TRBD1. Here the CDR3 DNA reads TGTGCCAGCAGCGGAACAGGGGGAGACTACAATGAGCAGTTCTTC. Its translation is CASSGTGGDYNEQFF.